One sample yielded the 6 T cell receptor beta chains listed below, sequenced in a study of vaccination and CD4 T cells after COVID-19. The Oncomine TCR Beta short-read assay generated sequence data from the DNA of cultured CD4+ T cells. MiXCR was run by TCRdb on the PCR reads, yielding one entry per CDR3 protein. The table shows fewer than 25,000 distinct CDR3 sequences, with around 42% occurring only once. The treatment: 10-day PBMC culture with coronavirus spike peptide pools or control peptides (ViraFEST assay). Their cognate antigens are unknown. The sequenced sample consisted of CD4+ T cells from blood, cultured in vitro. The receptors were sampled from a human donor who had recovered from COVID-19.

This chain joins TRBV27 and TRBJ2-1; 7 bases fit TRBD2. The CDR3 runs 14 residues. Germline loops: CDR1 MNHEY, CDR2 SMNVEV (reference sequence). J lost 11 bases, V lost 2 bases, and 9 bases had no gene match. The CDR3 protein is CASSLAYPAGKQFF. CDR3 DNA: TGTGCCAGCAGTTTAGCTTACCCAGCGGGAAAGCAGTTCTTC.

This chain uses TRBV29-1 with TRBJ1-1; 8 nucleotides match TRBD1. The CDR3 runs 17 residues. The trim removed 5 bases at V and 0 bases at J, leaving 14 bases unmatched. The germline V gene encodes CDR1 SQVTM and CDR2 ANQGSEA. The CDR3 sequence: CSVQANRGVSVNTEAFF. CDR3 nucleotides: TGCAGCGTTCAAGCAAACAGGGGGGTGAGCGTGAACACTGAAGCTTTCTTT.

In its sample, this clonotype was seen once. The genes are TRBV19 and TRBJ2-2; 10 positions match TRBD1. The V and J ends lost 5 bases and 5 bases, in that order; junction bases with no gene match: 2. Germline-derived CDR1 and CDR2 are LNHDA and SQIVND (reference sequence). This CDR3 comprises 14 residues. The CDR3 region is CASSPDRGTGELFF. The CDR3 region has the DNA TGTGCCAGTAGTCCGGACAGGGGGACCGGGGAGCTGTTTTTT.

The CDR3 spells CATSATTRDGYTF. The DNA of the CDR3 is TGTGCCACCAGTGCTACCACCAGGGATGGCTACACCTTC. The gene calls are TRBV24-1 and TRBJ1-2, with a possible D match to TRBD1 (5 bases). Germline V gene sequence: CDR1 KGHDR, CDR2 SFDVKD. This CDR3 comprises 13 residues. The V end lost 5 bases, the J end lost 6 bases, and 12 bases lay between the germline ends.

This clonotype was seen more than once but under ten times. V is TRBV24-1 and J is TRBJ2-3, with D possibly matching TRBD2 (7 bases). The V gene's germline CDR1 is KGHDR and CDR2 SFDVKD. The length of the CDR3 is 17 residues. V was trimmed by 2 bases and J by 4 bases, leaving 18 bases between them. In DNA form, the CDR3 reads TGTGCCACCAGTGATTGGGGGGGCAGGGAGGGTGCAGATACGCAGTATTTT. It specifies CATSDWGGREGADTQYF.

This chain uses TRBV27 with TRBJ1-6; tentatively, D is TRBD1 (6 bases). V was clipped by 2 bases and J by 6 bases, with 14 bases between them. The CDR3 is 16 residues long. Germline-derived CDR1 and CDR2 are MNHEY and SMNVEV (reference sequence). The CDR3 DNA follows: TGTGCCAGCAGTTTAGAATCCACAGGGCGTAATTCACCCCTCCACTTT. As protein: CASSLESTGRNSPLHF.